The T cell receptor (beta chain) described here comes from a study of T cell responses to AZD1222 COVID-19 vaccine. Notes on this clone: The target antigen is unknown.

Broader study findings: Vaccination with two AZD1222 doses was followed by a rise in Spike-specific TCR breadth and depth. Among vaccine-associated CD4 TCRs, coverage spanned spike, with dominance at 160-218 and 743-854.

The assay was immunoSEQ multiplex PCR, and TCRdb's table has in-frame clones only and misses some. The data show roughly 120,000 clones, 88% seen once. Trimming took 4 bases from V and 1 from J; bases not matched to a gene: 9. Germline CDR1 and CDR2: SGHAT and FQDESV (reference sequence). CDR3 length: 16 amino acids. This specimen consisted of peripheral blood, obtained on day 0 of AZD1222 vaccination. The sequence was collected from an adult in good health. The rearrangement uses TRBV11-1 and TRBJ1-1; 7 bases are shared with TRBD1. The CDR3 nucleotides read TGTGCCAGCAGCTCCCACAGTACAGGGGCGAACACTGAAGCTTTCTTT. As protein: CASSSHSTGANTEAFF. Supplemented by reference TRBV11-1 and TRBJ1-1, the full variable domain reads EAEVAQSPRYKITEKSQAVAFWCDPISGHATLYWYRQILGQGPELLVQFQDESVVDDSQLPKDRFSAERLKGVDSTLKIQPAELGDSAMYLCASSSHSTGANTEAFFGQGTRLTVV.